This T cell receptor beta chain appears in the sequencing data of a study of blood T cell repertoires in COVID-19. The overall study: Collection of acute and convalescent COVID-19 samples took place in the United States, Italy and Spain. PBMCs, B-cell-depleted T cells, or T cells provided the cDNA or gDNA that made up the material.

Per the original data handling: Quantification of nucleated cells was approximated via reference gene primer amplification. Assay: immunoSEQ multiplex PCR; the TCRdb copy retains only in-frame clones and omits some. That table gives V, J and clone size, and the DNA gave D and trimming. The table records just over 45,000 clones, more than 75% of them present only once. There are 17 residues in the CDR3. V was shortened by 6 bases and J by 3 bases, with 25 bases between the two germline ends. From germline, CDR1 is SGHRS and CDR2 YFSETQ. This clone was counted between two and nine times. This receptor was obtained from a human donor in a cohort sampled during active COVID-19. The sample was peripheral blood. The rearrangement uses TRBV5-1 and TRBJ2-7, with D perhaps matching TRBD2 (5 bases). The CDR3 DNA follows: TGCGCCAGCACTATGGGTTCCGGGAATAACCCTTTCTACGAGCAGTACTTC. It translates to CASTMGSGNNPFYEQYF.